This TCR beta chain is from a study of cytomegalovirus exposure and HLA in healthy donors. J lost 4 bases, V lost 2 bases, and 6 bases had no gene match. From germline, CDR1 is SGHNT and CDR2 YYREEE (reference sequence). CDR3 length: 15 residues. PCR used 60 Vbeta primers and 13 Jbeta primers. This table comes from immunoSEQ multiplex PCR, and its TCRdb copy is limited to in-frame clones, with some not included. The sample yields over 150,000 clones, 80% seen once. The source of this sequence is a woman aged 40 to 50 in good health and CMV-seropositive. This sequence joins TRBV5-4 and TRBJ1-1; 9 positions agree with TRBD1. The sample comprised PBMCs. CDR3 in amino acids: CASSLKQGAATEAFF. DNA for the CDR3: TGTGCCAGCAGCTTAAAACAGGGGGCGGCCACTGAAGCTTTCTTT.